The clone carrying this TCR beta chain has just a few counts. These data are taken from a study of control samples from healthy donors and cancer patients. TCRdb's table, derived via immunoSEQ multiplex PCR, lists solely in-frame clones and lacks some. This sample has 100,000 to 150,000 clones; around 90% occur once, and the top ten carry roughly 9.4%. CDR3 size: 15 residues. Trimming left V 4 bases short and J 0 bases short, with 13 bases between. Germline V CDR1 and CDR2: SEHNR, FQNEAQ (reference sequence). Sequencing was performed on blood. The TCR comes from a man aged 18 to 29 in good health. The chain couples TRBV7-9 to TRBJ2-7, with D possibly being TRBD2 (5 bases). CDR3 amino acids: CASSSGLLISYEQYF. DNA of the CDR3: TGTGCCAGCAGCTCCGGACTGTTAATCTCCTACGAGCAGTACTTC.